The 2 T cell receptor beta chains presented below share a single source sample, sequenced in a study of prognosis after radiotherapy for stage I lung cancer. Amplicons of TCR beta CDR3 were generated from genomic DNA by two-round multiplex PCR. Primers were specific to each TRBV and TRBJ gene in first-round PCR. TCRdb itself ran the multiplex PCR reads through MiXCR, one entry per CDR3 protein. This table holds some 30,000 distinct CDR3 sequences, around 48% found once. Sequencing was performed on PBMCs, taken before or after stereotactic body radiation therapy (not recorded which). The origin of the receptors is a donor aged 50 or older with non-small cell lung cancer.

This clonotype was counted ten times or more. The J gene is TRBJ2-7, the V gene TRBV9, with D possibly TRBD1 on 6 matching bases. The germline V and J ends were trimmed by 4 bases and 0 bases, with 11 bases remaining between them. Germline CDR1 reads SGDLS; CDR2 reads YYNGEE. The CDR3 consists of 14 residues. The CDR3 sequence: CASSPTGSSYEQYF. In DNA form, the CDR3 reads TGTGCCAGCAGCCCCACAGGGAGCTCCTACGAGCAGTACTTC.

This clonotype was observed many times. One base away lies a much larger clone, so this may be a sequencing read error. In DNA, the CDR3 is TGTGCCGCCAGTGCCGCCGGGACTACCAGCTACGAGCAGTACTTC. Translation gives CAASAAGTTSYEQYF. The V call is TRBV24-1, the J call TRBJ2-7, with 7 bases that match TRBD2. This CDR3 is 15 amino acids long. The germline V gene has CDR1 KGHDR and CDR2 SFDVKD.